One sample yielded the 29 T cell receptor beta chains listed below, sequenced in a study of quantifying T cell responses using KT2 cells. At the level of the study: TCR alpha and beta constant-region primers primed reverse transcription of RNA.

Each cDNA got a UMI-containing oligo ligated at its 3' end. An equimolar mix of RC1.1 and RC1.2 primed the beta chain across TRBC1 and TRBC2. TCRdb independently ran MiXCR on the UMI-ligation and nested PCR reads; one entry per CDR3 protein. The table includes around 30,000 distinct CDR3 sequences, around a tenth detected once. Sequenced sample: PBMCs spiked with cells of the T cell clone KT2. Receptors originate from a human donor.

This clonotype was recorded many times. The J gene is TRBJ1-6, the V gene TRBV6-6; maybe TRBD1 (6 bases). V was clipped by 2 bases and J by 10 bases, with 12 bases between them. CDR3 size: 14 residues. CDR1 and CDR2 from the germline V gene are MNHNY and SVGAGI (reference sequence). CDR3 bases: TGTGCCAGCAGTTACAGCCAGGGGCAATCACCCCTCCACTTT. Protein product: CASSYSQGQSPLHF.

The chain is built from TRBV4-2 and TRBJ2-3, with D hard to call. The CDR3 totals 12 residues. Germline V lookup: CDR1 LGHNA, CDR2 YNFKEQ. V gave up 0 bases and J gave up 7 bases, with 5 bases separating them. The CDR3 region is CASSQDRYTQYF. The CDR3 DNA follows: TGTGCCAGCAGCCAAGATCGATATACGCAGTATTTT.

This clonotype was seen repeatedly, ten times or more. The rearrangement uses TRBV7-9 and TRBJ2-7, with D perhaps given as TRBD1 or TRBD2 (6 bases each). The germline gives CDR1 SEHNR, CDR2 FQNEAQ (reference sequence). This CDR3 spans 18 amino acids. Trimming removed 5 bases at V and 4 bases at J, with 27 bases between. CDR3 amino acids: CASSPGGDKYFLGYEQYF. The CDR3 DNA reads TGTGCCAGCAGCCCAGGCGGGGACAAATATTTCCTGGGGTACGAGCAGTACTTC.

CDR3 bases: TGTGCCAGCAGTTATTCCGGAACAGGGAGAAGGGAAAAACTGTTTTTT. Translating gives CASSYSGTGRREKLFF. The genes are TRBV12-3 or TRBV12-4 and TRBJ1-4; D perhaps matches TRBD1 (6 bases). Trimming took 4 bases from V and 8 from J, leaving 20 bases between them. This CDR3 has 16 residues.

The chain recombines TRBV7-9 with TRBJ1-5, with D hard to call. The CDR3 length is 12 residues. V was cut by 2 bases and J by 6 bases, with 5 bases left in between. Germline V gives CDR1 SEHNR, CDR2 FQNEAQ (reference sequence). The CDR3 DNA is TGTGCCAGCAGCTTACTAAGTCAGCCCCAGCATTTT. This gives the protein CASSLLSQPQHF.

The genes are TRBV28 and TRBJ2-7; 12 positions match TRBD1. The trim removed 6 bases at V and 5 bases at J, leaving 8 bases unmatched. The CDR3 is made up of 15 amino acids. Germline V gives CDR1 MDHEN, CDR2 SYDVKM. DNA for the CDR3: TGTGCCAGCAGAGTTAGGGGACAGGGGGCCCACGAGCAGTACTTC. Protein: CASRVRGQGAHEQYF. Full variable domain (rest looked up from reference TRBV28 and TRBJ2-7): DVKVTQSSRYLVKRTGEKVFLECVQDMDHENMFWYRQDPGLGLRLIYFSYDVKMKEKGDIPEGYSVSREKKERFSLILESASTNQTSMYLCASRVRGQGAHEQYFGPGTRLTVT.

V is TRBV4-1 and J is TRBJ2-1; the D gene is possibly TRBD1 (5 bases). CDR1 and CDR2 from the germline V gene are MGHRA and YSYEKL. V lost 4 bases, J lost 4 bases, and 11 bases lay in between. The length of the CDR3 is 14 residues. The DNA of the CDR3 is TGCGCCAGCAGCCTAGGTCAGGGTTACAATGAGCAGTTCTTC. This sequence encodes CASSLGQGYNEQFF.

On this clonotype itself: A much larger clone is a single base away; this may be a read error. The V call is TRBV6-4, the J call TRBJ2-2; D possibly corresponds to TRBD1 (6 bases). CDR1 is MRHNA, CDR2 SNTAGT, per germline. This CDR3 is built from 13 residues. The CDR3 region is CAGSEGENGELFF. The CDR3 region has the DNA TGTGCCGGCAGTGAGGGGGAGAACGGGGAGCTGTTTTTT.

This clonotype was seen repeatedly, ten times or more. This chain links TRBV5-1 with TRBJ2-3; 7 positions agree with TRBD2. Trimming cost V 0 bases and J 3 bases; bases outside gene matches: 4. The CDR3 runs 15 residues. Germline CDR1 and CDR2: SGHRS and YFSETQ. In DNA form, the CDR3 reads TGCGCCAGCAGCTTGGAGGCTAGCGGAACAGATACGCAGTATTTT. Translating gives CASSLEASGTDTQYF.

The CDR3 DNA sequence: TGCAGTGCGAGAACAGGGGAGGAGAATCAGCCCCAGCATTTT. Protein: CSARTGEENQPQHF. The rearrangement uses TRBV20-1 and TRBJ1-5, with 7 bases fitting TRBD1. Germline values: CDR1 DFQATT, CDR2 SNEGSKA (reference sequence). V trimming: 6 bases; J trimming: 4 bases; junction bases outside the gene matches: 9. This CDR3 is built from 14 residues.

The chain recombines TRBV12-5 with TRBJ1-1; 8 bases align to TRBD1. J lost 10 bases, V lost 0 bases, and 19 bases had no gene match. CDR3 length equals 18 residues. CDR1 and CDR2 from the germline V gene are LGHNT and FRNRAP. For the CDR3, the DNA is TGTGCTAGTGGTTTGGTACCAACCCAAGCGGACAGGGTTAGAGGAGCTTTCTTT. It encodes CASGLVPTQADRVRGAFF.

V is TRBV6-2 or TRBV6-3 and J is TRBJ1-2, with a tentative D call TRBD1 (6 bases). V lost 6 bases, J lost 3 bases, and 14 bases lay in between. There are 14 residues in the CDR3. CDR1 and CDR2 from the germline V gene are MNHEY and SVGEGT. The CDR3 loop is CASRPLDSYYGYTF. CDR3 in DNA: TGTGCCAGCAGGCCACTGGACAGTTACTATGGCTACACCTTC.

This clonotype was observed a few times. The chain has TRBV27 and TRBJ1-6; 7 bases are a match to TRBD1. The trim removed 1 base at V and 7 bases at J, leaving 4 bases unmatched. Germline CDR1 reads MNHEY; CDR2 reads SMNVEV (reference sequence). This CDR3 spans 15 amino acids. In DNA, the CDR3 is TGTGCCAGCAGTTTATACCAGGGGGGGAATTCACCCCTCCACTTT. Amino acid sequence: CASSLYQGGNSPLHF.

This chain uses TRBV6-5 with TRBJ1-5; weak D call: TRBD1 (6 bases). Trimming took 5 bases from V and 7 from J, leaving 15 bases between them. CDR1 is MNHEY, CDR2 SVGAGI, per germline. This CDR3 spans 14 amino acids. CDR3 sequence: CASSKQGSGQPQHF. CDR3 sequence (DNA): TGTGCCAGCAGTAAACAGGGCTCCGGACAGCCCCAGCATTTT.

This clonotype was detected a few times. The chain has TRBV5-1 and TRBJ1-2; TRBD1 is a possible D gene (5 bases). The germline CDR1 and CDR2 sequences are SGHRS and YFSETQ. Trimming removed 4 bases at V and 4 bases at J, with 11 bases between. The CDR3 is 13 amino acids. The CDR3 DNA follows: TGCGCCAGCAGCCGGACAAGTACCTATGGCTACACCTTC. Translation gives CASSRTSTYGYTF.

This rearrangement joins TRBV24-1 to TRBJ2-3; a possible D gene is TRBD1 (6 bases). Germline V gives CDR1 KGHDR, CDR2 SFDVKD. Trimming took 5 bases from V and 8 from J, leaving 16 bases between them. CDR3 size: 14 residues. The CDR3 sequence is CATSAQLQGSTQYF. Written as DNA, the CDR3 is TGTGCCACCAGTGCCCAGCTACAGGGTAGTACGCAGTATTTT.

This clonotype showed up just a few times. The chain employs TRBV27 and TRBJ1-4; TRBD1 is a possible D gene (6 bases). This CDR3 contains 14 residues. Germline CDR1 is MNHEY and CDR2 is SMNVEV (reference sequence). V lost 2 bases and J 8 bases, leaving 12 bases between the germline ends. The CDR3 sequence is CASSLMGATEKLFF. CDR3 bases: TGTGCCAGCAGTTTAATGGGGGCAACGGAAAAACTGTTTTTT. Looking up the rest from reference TRBV27 and TRBJ1-4 gives the full variable domain: EAQVTQNPRYLITVTGKKLTVTCSQNMNHEYMSWYRQDPGLGLRQIYYSMNVEVTDKGDVPEGYKVSRKEKRNFPLILESPSPNQTSLYFCASSLMGATEKLFFGSGTQLSVL.

There are a few counts of this clonotype. The V and J genes are TRBV6-1 and TRBJ1-1; D gene ambiguous. Trimming took off 5 bases at V and 3 bases at J, with 7 bases between the two ends. CDR3 length equals 12 residues. The germline V gene has CDR1 MNHNS and CDR2 SASEGT. The CDR3 DNA is TGTGCCAGCAGTTTTGGGGACACTGAAGCTTTCTTT. Translated: CASSFGDTEAFF.

The count of this clonotype is one. This chain joins TRBV7-9 and TRBJ2-3; 8 bases align to TRBD1. Germline V gives CDR1 SEHNR, CDR2 FQNEAQ (reference sequence). The trim removed 10 bases at V and 8 bases at J, leaving 17 bases unmatched. This CDR3 contains 15 residues. The CDR3 DNA reads TGTGCCATCGAAGACAGGGGCCAACGTGGGGGTACGCAGTATTTT. This sequence encodes CAIEDRGQRGGTQYF. The full variable domain, rest sourced from reference TRBV7-9 and TRBJ2-3, is DTGVSQNPRHKITKRGQNVTFRCDPISEHNRLYWYRQTLGQGPEFLTYFQNEAQLEKSRLLSDRFSAERPKGSFSTLEIQRTEQGDSAMYLCAIEDRGQRGGTQYFGPGTRLTVL.

This clonotype was counted at least ten times. This chain uses TRBV21-1 with TRBJ1-1; no DNA check was done on the table's D call, TRBD1. TRBV21-1 is shown as a pseudogene. This CDR3 region has 17 residues. The CDR3 DNA is TGTGCCAGCAGCAAAGGCCCAAACAGGGGGCTGGGGACTGAAGCTTTCTTT. Its translation is CASSKGPNRGLGTEAFF.

This rearrangement joins TRBV19 to TRBJ2-1, with 11 bases that match TRBD2. This CDR3 is built from 16 residues. After removal of 3 bases from V and 3 bases from J, the junction contained 4 bases not matched to a gene. CDR1 is LNHDA, CDR2 SQIVND, per germline (reference sequence). The chain's CDR3 is CASSILAGGNYNEQFF. As DNA, the CDR3 is TGTGCCAGTAGTATCCTAGCGGGGGGAAACTACAATGAGCAGTTCTTC.

This clonotype was counted at least ten times. The rearrangement uses TRBV29-1 and TRBJ2-5; a weak D match, TRBD2 (5 bases). The V and J ends lost 0 bases and 4 bases respectively, with 18 bases between them. The CDR3 loop spans 16 amino acids. The germline gives CDR1 SQVTM, CDR2 ANQGSEA. The chain's CDR3 is CSVEDYDRTGSETQYF. CDR3 nucleotides: TGCAGCGTTGAAGATTACGATCGGACGGGGTCAGAGACCCAGTACTTC.

This clonotype has a count of ten or more. Its ends do not fully match the called genes, so a read error is possible. This chain links TRBV7-7 with TRBJ2-3; 7 bases fit TRBD2. The CDR3 consists of 15 residues. The germline gives CDR1 SSHAT, CDR2 FNYEAQ (reference sequence). The CDR3 is CASSQSGARTDTQYF. CDR3 in DNA: TGTGCTAGCAGCCAAAGCGGGGCACGCACAGATACGCAGTATTTT. The variable domain in full, with the rest retrieved from reference TRBV7-7 and TRBJ2-3, is GAGVSQSPRYKVTKRGQDVTLRCDPISSHATLYWYQQALGQGPEFLTYFNYEAQPDKSGLPSDRFSAERPEGSISTLTIQRTEQRDSAMYRCASSQSGARTDTQYFGPGTRLTVL.

The table lists this clonotype with many counts. The gene calls are TRBV6-2 or TRBV6-3 and TRBJ2-4; unclear D gene. Germline CDR1 and CDR2: MNHEY and SVGEGT. The CDR3 covers 15 residues. Trimming removed 3 bases from V and 1 base from J, with 10 bases in between. The CDR3 reads CASSYYGSAKNIQYF. CDR3 bases: TGTGCCAGCAGTTATTACGGTAGCGCCAAAAACATTCAGTACTTC.

The chain is built from TRBV6-6 and TRBJ2-6; the D is unclear. Per the germline V gene, CDR1 is MNHNY and CDR2 is SVGAGI (reference sequence). The CDR3 runs 14 residues. Deletions cut 6 bases from V and 0 bases from J, with 6 bases between. The CDR3 region is CASSTSSGANVLTF. DNA for the CDR3: TGTGCCAGCAGCACTTCCTCTGGGGCCAACGTCCTGACTTTC.

This clonotype was seen more than once but under ten times. This chain connects TRBV6-1 to TRBJ2-5; D might be TRBD2 (5 bases). Deletions cut 2 bases from V and 4 bases from J, with 11 bases between. Germline V gene data show CDR1 as MNHNS and CDR2 as SASEGT. The CDR3 has 14 amino acids. The CDR3 here is CASSENGLPETQYF. Written as DNA, the CDR3 is TGTGCCAGCAGTGAAAACGGACTCCCAGAGACCCAGTACTTC.

By frequency in the sample, this clonotype is medium-sized. The rearrangement uses TRBV9 and TRBJ2-7; TRBD2 matches 7 bases. The V gene's germline CDR1 is SGDLS and CDR2 YYNGEE. The CDR3 totals 16 residues. The V gene end was trimmed by 4 bases and the J gene end by 4 bases; junction bases not matched to a gene: 14. The CDR3 region is CASSPRGAGTRYEQYF. The CDR3 DNA is TGTGCCAGCAGCCCCCGAGGAGCGGGGACGCGGTACGAGCAGTACTTC.

This clonotype came up many times. The chain has TRBV12-3 or TRBV12-4 and TRBJ2-3; 14 bases align to TRBD2. J gave up 3 bases and V 6 bases, and 8 bases lay outside the gene matches. This CDR3 has 17 residues. CDR3 in DNA: TGTGCCAGCAGCAATCCGGGACTAGCGGGAGAGACAGATACGCAGTATTTT. The encoded protein is CASSNPGLAGETDTQYF.

This clonotype was seen at least ten times. V and J are TRBV19 and TRBJ2-7; D is perhaps TRBD1 (6 bases). CDR1 is LNHDA and CDR2 is SQIVND in the germline V gene (reference sequence). Trimming cost V 3 bases and J 3 bases, with 15 bases left between them. The CDR3 runs 15 residues. The CDR3 is CASSISGTGSYEQYF. DNA of the CDR3: TGTGCCAGTAGTATTTCCGGAACAGGGAGCTACGAGCAGTACTTC.